A single sample is the source of the 22 T cell receptor beta chains below, sequenced in a study of blood T cells in healthy people across ages. Alongside a J-beta primer mix, a sample-barcoded 5' primer served in a second PCR lasting roughly 6 to 11 cycles. TCRdb re-analysed the 5' RACE reads in MiXCR, keeping a single row per CDR3 protein. The sample includes 1,300,000 or so distinct CDR3 sequences, approximately 63% of them seen just once. The source material was blood. These receptors originate from a young man in good health.

There are a few counts of this clonotype. V is TRBV6-5 and J is TRBJ2-1; the D is unclear. V lost 6 bases, J lost 5 bases, and 8 bases lay in between. The CDR3 length is 12 residues. Germline V gene lookup returns CDR1 MNHEY and CDR2 SVGAGI. The CDR3 protein is CASRTWDNEQFF. CDR3 bases: TGTGCCAGCAGGACTTGGGACAATGAGCAGTTCTTC.

This clonotype was detected only a few times. The J gene is TRBJ2-5, the V gene TRBV4-3; D gene ambiguous. Germline V gives CDR1 LGHNA, CDR2 YSLEER. The CDR3 sequence is 15 residues long. V was pared by 0 bases and J by 0 bases, with 8 bases between. This CDR3 is CASSQEHTYQETQYF. The CDR3 nucleotides read TGCGCCAGCAGCCAAGAACACACATACCAAGAGACCCAGTACTTC.

This clonotype was picked up a small number of times. The DNA for the CDR3 is TGCAGTGCTCACGGTTCCTACGAGCAGTACTTC. This codes for CSAHGSYEQYF. V and J are TRBV20-1 and TRBJ2-7; D is ambiguous. This CDR3 has 11 residues. Trimming cost V 5 bases and J 1 base, with 6 bases left between them. The germline V gene encodes CDR1 DFQATT and CDR2 SNEGSKA (reference sequence).

This chain joins TRBV7-9 and TRBJ2-3; TRBD2 agrees at 7 bases. The V segment lost 1 base and the J segment 6 bases; nucleotides outside the gene matches: 4. CDR3 size: 14 residues. Per the germline V gene, CDR1 is SEHNR and CDR2 is FQNEAQ (reference sequence). The CDR3 DNA reads TGTGCCAGCAGCTTAGTGATGCGGGAGGATACGCAGTATTTT. This gives the protein CASSLVMREDTQYF. The complete variable domain, with remaining parts taken from reference TRBV7-9 and TRBJ2-3, reads DTGVSQNPRHKITKRGQNVTFRCDPISEHNRLYWYRQTLGQGPEFLTYFQNEAQLEKSRLLSDRFSAERPKGSFSTLEIQRTEQGDSAMYLCASSLVMREDTQYFGPGTRLTVL.

This clonotype was detected a few times. V and J are TRBV27 and TRBJ2-7; 11 bases fit TRBD2. J lost 1 base, V lost 8 bases, and 4 bases had no gene match. The CDR3 length is 14 residues. The germline CDR1 and CDR2 sequences are MNHEY and SMNVEV (reference sequence). This chain's CDR3 is CASALAGASYEQYF. DNA for the CDR3: TGTGCCAGCGCACTAGCGGGAGCTTCCTACGAGCAGTACTTC.

V usage is TRBV29-1 and J usage is TRBJ2-7, with 9 bases matching TRBD1. The CDR3 runs to 13 residues. V was clipped by 6 bases and J by 7 bases; unmatched bases: 10. Germline V gene data show CDR1 as SQVTM and CDR2 as ANQGSEA. For the CDR3, the DNA is TGCAGCGTCACAGGGGGCACCTCGGGGGAGCAGTACTTC. Its translation: CSVTGGTSGEQYF.

This clonotype has just a few counts. This chain joins TRBV10-3 and TRBJ2-4, with D unclear. TRBJ2-7 matches the DNA end more closely, so the J call is doubtful. CDR1 and CDR2 (germline): ENHRY, SYGVKD. The CDR3 extends over 13 amino acids. DNA for the CDR3: TGTGCCATGTCCTCAGAATTAGGCTACGAGCAGTACTTC. It is translated as CAMSSELGYEQYF.

The gene calls are TRBV27 and TRBJ1-2, with TRBD1 matching 9 bases. The CDR3 is 15 amino acids. V shed 2 bases, J shed 8 bases, and the junction held 9 bases outside the gene matches. Germline CDR1 MNHEY, CDR2 SMNVEV (reference sequence). This CDR3 reads CASSLLGTGRKGYTF. The CDR3 DNA reads as TGTGCCAGCAGTTTACTGGGGACAGGGAGAAAGGGCTACACCTTC.

This chain connects TRBV6-6 to TRBJ1-1; weak D call: TRBD1 (5 bases). This CDR3 has 13 residues. V gave up 2 bases and J gave up 3 bases, with 7 bases separating them. The germline V gene has CDR1 MNHNY and CDR2 SVGAGI (reference sequence). CDR3 in amino acids: CASSYQTDTEAFF. DNA of the CDR3: TGTGCCAGCAGTTACCAGACAGACACTGAAGCTTTCTTT.

The chain carries TRBV20-1 and TRBJ1-2, with D uncertain. The CDR3 spans 14 residues. The V gene's germline CDR1 is DFQATT and CDR2 SNEGSKA (reference sequence). Deletions cut 5 bases from V and 2 bases from J, with 15 bases between. The CDR3 DNA reads TGCAGTGCTTCCCTCGAGGATGGGAACTATGGCTACACCTTC. This gives the protein CSASLEDGNYGYTF.

CDR3 nucleotide sequence: TGCGCCAGCAGCTTGGGGGACAGGGGCGGTGAAAAACTGTTTTTT. It encodes CASSLGDRGGEKLFF. The chain has TRBV5-1 and TRBJ1-4, with 10 bases identical to TRBD1. This CDR3 is 15 amino acids long. Germline CDR1 and CDR2: SGHRS and YFSETQ. V lost 0 bases to trimming and J lost 7 bases; unmatched junction nucleotides: 3.

The chain links TRBV4-2 to TRBJ2-3; perhaps TRBD1 as D (6 bases). The CDR3 spans 16 residues. The germline V gene encodes CDR1 LGHNA and CDR2 YNFKEQ. Trimming removed 2 bases from V and 2 bases from J, with 14 bases in between. The CDR3, as DNA: TGTGCCAGCAGCCAAATTATGGGGGCTGTCACAGATACGCAGTATTTT. It specifies CASSQIMGAVTDTQYF.

This chain links TRBV12-3 or TRBV12-4 with TRBJ1-1, with unresolved D. V lost 11 bases, J lost 10 bases, and 17 bases lay in between. The CDR3 runs 11 residues. The CDR3 protein is CASGWGLRAFF. The DNA of the CDR3 is TGTGCCTCCGGTTGGGGTCTCCGAGCTTTCTTT.

The CDR3 DNA is TGCAGTGCTAGCCCCCCTGCTCGGCCCCAAGAGACCCAGTTCTTC. Amino acids: CSASPPARPQETQFF. V and J are TRBV20-1 and TRBJ2-5; D call uncertain. The J call may be faulty, since TRBJ2-1 better matches the DNA end. Germline CDR1 is DFQATT and CDR2 is SNEGSKA (reference sequence). This CDR3 has 15 residues.

V usage is TRBV20-1 and J usage is TRBJ1-2, with 7 positions matching TRBD1. V lost 1 base, J lost 4 bases, and 12 bases stayed unmatched. CDR1 DFQATT and CDR2 SNEGSKA come from the germline V gene (reference sequence). The CDR3 extends over 16 amino acids. The chain's CDR3 is CSARVGGQDQIYGYTF. The CDR3 DNA reads TGCAGTGCTAGAGTAGGTGGACAGGATCAGATCTATGGCTACACCTTC.

This clonotype has just a few counts. The chain joins TRBV3-1 to TRBJ2-7; no firm D call. The V end lost 0 bases, the J end lost 5 bases, and 14 bases lay between the germline ends. The CDR3 extends over 15 amino acids. From germline, CDR1 is LGHDT and CDR2 YNNKEL (reference sequence). The CDR3 DNA follows: TGTGCCAGCAGCCAAGATACTGCTGTCCCGCACGAGCAGTACTTC. Protein: CASSQDTAVPHEQYF.

CDR3 protein: CSAEAGGPQNEQFF. CDR3 DNA sequence: TGCAGCGCGGAAGCGGGGGGGCCTCAAAATGAGCAGTTCTTC. The chain links TRBV20-1 to TRBJ2-1, with 10 nucleotides matching TRBD2. Germline-derived CDR1 and CDR2 are DFQATT and SNEGSKA (reference sequence). This CDR3 has 14 amino acids.

The chain uses TRBV5-1 and TRBJ2-1; 11 bases are shared with TRBD2. This CDR3 region has 13 residues. Looked up from germline, CDR1 is SGHRS and CDR2 is YFSETQ. The V and J ends lost 4 bases and 15 bases, in that order; junction bases with no gene match: 9. The CDR3 DNA follows: TGCGCCAGCAGCCCCCGGCTAGCGGGAGGAACGTTCTTC. Translated: CASSPRLAGGTFF.

The chain joins TRBV7-9 to TRBJ2-7; D remains ambiguous. Germline loops: CDR1 SEHNR, CDR2 FQNEAQ (reference sequence). V lost 5 bases to trimming and J lost 2 bases, with 19 bases between them. CDR3 length: 16 amino acids. In DNA form, the CDR3 reads TGTGCCAGCAGCCCTCATCTGACTGACGCCGCCTACGAGCAGTACTTC. This translates into CASSPHLTDAAYEQYF.

This clonotype was observed a few times. V usage is TRBV7-2 and J usage is TRBJ2-7; no definite D call. Germline CDR1 SGHTA, CDR2 FQGNSA. The V and J ends lost 8 bases and 1 base respectively, with 15 bases between them. The CDR3 loop spans 14 amino acids. As DNA, the CDR3 is TGTGCCAGCTTGCCCCTTTACGGTTCCTACGAGCAGTACTTC. It specifies CASLPLYGSYEQYF.

The CDR3 here is CASSLGGVLNTEAFF. The CDR3 DNA reads TGTGCCAGCAGCTTAGGAGGGGTTCTAAACACTGAAGCTTTCTTT. The chain links TRBV7-2 to TRBJ1-1, with D possibly matching TRBD1 (5 bases). Germline V gene sequence: CDR1 SGHTA, CDR2 FQGNSA. The CDR3 has 15 residues. The germline V and J ends were trimmed by 1 base and 2 bases, with 11 bases remaining between them.

V is TRBV2 and J is TRBJ2-1; 9 bases line up with TRBD2. The DNA end is more similar to TRBJ2-7, so the J call may be wrong. The CDR3 length is 15 residues. Per germline, CDR1 SNHLY and CDR2 FYNNEI. The CDR3 bases are TGTGCCAGCAGTGAAAGCGGGGGGCGTTACAATGAGCAGTACTTC. Encoded protein: CASSESGGRYNEQYF.